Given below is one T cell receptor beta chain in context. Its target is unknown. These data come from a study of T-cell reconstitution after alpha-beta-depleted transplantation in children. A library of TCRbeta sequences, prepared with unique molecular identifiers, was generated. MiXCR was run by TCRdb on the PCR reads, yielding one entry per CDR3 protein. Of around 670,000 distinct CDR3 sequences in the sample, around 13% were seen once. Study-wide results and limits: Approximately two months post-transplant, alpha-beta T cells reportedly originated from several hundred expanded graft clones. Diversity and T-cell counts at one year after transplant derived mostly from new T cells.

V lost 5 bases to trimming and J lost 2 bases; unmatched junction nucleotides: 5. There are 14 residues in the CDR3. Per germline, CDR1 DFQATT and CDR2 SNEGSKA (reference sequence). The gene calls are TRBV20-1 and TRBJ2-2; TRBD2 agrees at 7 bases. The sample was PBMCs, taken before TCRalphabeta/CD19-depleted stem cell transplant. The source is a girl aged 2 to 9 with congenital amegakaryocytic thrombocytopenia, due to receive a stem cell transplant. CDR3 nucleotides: TGCAGTGCTCATAGCGGGCTAAACACCGGGGAGCTGTTTTTT. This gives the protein CSAHSGLNTGELFF.